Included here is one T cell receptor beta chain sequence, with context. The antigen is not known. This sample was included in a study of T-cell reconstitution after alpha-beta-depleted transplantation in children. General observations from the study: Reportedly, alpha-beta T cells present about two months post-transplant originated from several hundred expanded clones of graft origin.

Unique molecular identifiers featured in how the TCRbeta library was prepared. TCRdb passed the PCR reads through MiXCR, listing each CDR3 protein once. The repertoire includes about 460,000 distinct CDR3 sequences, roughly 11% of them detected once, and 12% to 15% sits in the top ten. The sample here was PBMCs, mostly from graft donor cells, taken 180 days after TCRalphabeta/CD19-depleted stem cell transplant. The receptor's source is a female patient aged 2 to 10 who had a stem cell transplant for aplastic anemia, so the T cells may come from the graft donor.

The CDR3 is CASSLRPSQETQYF. The CDR3 DNA reads as TGTGCCAGCAGCTTACGTCCCTCTCAAGAGACCCAGTACTTC. The gene calls are TRBV7-6 and TRBJ2-5; no clear D gene. V lost 2 bases to trimming and J lost 2 bases, with 9 bases between them. Germline V gene lookup returns CDR1 SGHVS and CDR2 FNYEAQ. The CDR3 spans 14 residues.